The clone carrying this TCR beta chain was recorded at least ten times. Its antigen is as yet unknown. From the 5' RACE reads, TCRdb called clonotypes with MiXCR, one entry per CDR3 protein. The sample comprises several thousand distinct CDR3 sequences, more than 6% of which are singletons, and roughly 7.9% rests with the top ten. The data derive from a study of spatial heterogeneity in lung cancer. About the study: TCR and UMI combinations that were unique each appeared, on average, more than ten times in raw reads.

Described time point: sample taken at primary tumor resection. Unsorted whole RNA samples from tumor, nontumor lung or frozen PBMC were sequenced. Trimming left V 4 bases short and J 3 bases short, with 10 bases between. From germline, CDR1 is MNHEY and CDR2 SMNVEV (reference sequence). CDR3 size: 13 residues. Study-level results: Tumors with more nonsynonymous mutations had more expanded intratumoral alpha and beta TCRs.

J is TRBJ2-7 and V is TRBV27, with D tentatively TRBD1 (5 bases). The TCR was taken from a male donor with early-stage non-small cell lung cancer. The input for sequencing was lung tumor tissue, taken at surgery. CDR3 amino acids: CASSSRQNYEQYF. In DNA form, the CDR3 reads TGTGCCAGCAGTTCCCGACAGAACTACGAGCAGTACTTC.